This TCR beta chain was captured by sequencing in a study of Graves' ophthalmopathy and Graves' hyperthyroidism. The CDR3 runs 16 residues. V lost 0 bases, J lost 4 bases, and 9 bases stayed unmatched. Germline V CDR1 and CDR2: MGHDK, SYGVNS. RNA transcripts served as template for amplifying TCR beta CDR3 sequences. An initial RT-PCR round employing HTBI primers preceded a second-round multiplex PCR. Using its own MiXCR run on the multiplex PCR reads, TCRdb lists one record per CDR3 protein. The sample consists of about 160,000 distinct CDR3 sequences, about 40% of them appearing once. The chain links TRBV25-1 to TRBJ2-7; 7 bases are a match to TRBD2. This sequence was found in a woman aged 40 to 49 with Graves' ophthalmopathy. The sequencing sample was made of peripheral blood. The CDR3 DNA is TGTGCCAGCAGTGAATATGGGCAGGGAGGGTTTTACGAGCAGTACTTC. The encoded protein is CASSEYGQGGFYEQYF.